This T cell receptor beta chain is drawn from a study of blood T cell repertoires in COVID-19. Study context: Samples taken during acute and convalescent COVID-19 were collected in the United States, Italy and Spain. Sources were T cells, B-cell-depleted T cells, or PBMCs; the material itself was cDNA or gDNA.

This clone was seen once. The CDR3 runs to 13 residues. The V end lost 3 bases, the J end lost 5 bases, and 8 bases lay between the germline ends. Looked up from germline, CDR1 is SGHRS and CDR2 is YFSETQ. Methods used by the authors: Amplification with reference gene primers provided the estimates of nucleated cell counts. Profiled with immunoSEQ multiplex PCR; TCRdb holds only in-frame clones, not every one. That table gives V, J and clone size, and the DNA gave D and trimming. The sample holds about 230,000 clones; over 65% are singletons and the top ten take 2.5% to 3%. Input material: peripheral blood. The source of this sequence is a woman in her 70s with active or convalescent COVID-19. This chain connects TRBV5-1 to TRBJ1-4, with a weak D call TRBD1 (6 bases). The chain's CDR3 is CASSSRGNEKLFF. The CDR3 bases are TGCGCCAGCAGCTCCAGGGGAAATGAAAAACTGTTTTTT.